This note documents a single TCR beta chain sequence. Its specificity is unknown. This specimen belongs to a study of cytomegalovirus exposure and HLA in healthy donors. Notes on the study in general: Among donors in an Asian-associated ancestry cluster, a later analysis reportedly found fewer N-insertions than the approximately 700-donor mean. Later, TCR association rates were found to vary by HLA locus, highest for DRB1 and lowest for HLA-C.

The PCR ran on 60 Vbeta and 13 Jbeta primers. TCRdb's copy holds only in-frame clones and misses some; the assay was immunoSEQ multiplex PCR. The table lists 160,000 or so clones, roughly 72% of them singletons. The CDR3 runs to 14 residues. The V gene lost 5 bases and the J gene lost 8 bases, with 17 bases spanning the gap. The germline gives CDR1 MNHEY, CDR2 SMNVEV (reference sequence). Sequencing was performed on PBMCs. The gene calls are TRBV27 and TRBJ2-3; D perhaps matches TRBD2 (5 bases). This TCR derives from a man between 35 and 55 years old in good health and CMV-seronegative. The CDR3 reads CASSELGGWVTQYF. The CDR3 nucleotides are TGTGCCAGCAGTGAACTAGGAGGCTGGGTTACGCAGTATTTT.